The T cell receptor (beta chain) under discussion was sequenced for a study of vaccination effects on CD4 cells after COVID-19. Prior to sequencing, the ViraFEST assay stimulated PBMC with viral peptide pools, which expanded the antigen-specific CD4+ T cells. Once cultured for more than nine days, the cells underwent separation to obtain CD4+ T cells. Participants were vaccinated with two doses of either the BNT162b2 or mRNA-1273 vaccine. Produced via immunoSEQ multiplex PCR; TCRdb's table is partial and in-frame only. The top ten clones hold around 0.94% of a sample with fewer than 85,000 clones, 76% of them seen once. Regarding this clone: Its antigen is not identified.

V lost 0 bases and J 6 bases, leaving 8 bases between the germline ends. Germline lookup yields CDR1 SGHTA and CDR2 FQGTGA. The CDR3 has 13 residues. Points from the study as a whole: Clones of infection and vaccine origin contracted markedly late after vaccination. No early post-infection timepoints were available in the study, which also included few convalescent patients.

The material sequenced was CD4+ T cells from PBMCs cultured with HCoV-OC43 spike peptides, taken after COVID-19 vaccination. Indicated subset: HCoV-OC43 spike overlapping peptide pool stimulation. The chain links TRBV7-3 to TRBJ1-2; possibly TRBD1 for D (5 bases). This receptor was taken from a human donor who received a COVID-19 vaccine. The CDR3 nucleotides read TGTGCCAGCAGCTTAACTCTCAGGGATGGCTACACCTTC. The encoded protein is CASSLTLRDGYTF.